This T cell receptor (beta chain) was captured in a study of blood T cell repertoires in COVID-19. Authors' data handling: Nucleated cell number was recorded as an estimate derived from reference gene primer amplification. Data came from immunoSEQ multiplex PCR; TCRdb stores just in-frame clones and leaves some out. The V and J calls and the clone size are those of that table, but D and trimming were determined from the DNA. The sample lists 150,000 to 250,000 clones, approximately 84% occurring once. This clone has just a few counts. Which cohort a participant joined came from the clinical history participants gave. The TCR originated in a man in his forties or fifties who had recovered from COVID-19. The material sequenced was PBMCs or T cells enriched from blood (not recorded which).

The CDR3 is CASSELQGSSPLHF. CDR3 coding DNA: TGCGCCAGCAGTGAATTACAGGGGAGTTCACCCCTCCACTTT. This chain joins TRBV10-2 and TRBJ1-6, with 7 bases identical to TRBD1. CDR1 and CDR2 from the germline V gene are WSHSY and SAAADI. The trim removed 3 bases at V and 9 bases at J, leaving 5 bases unmatched. The CDR3 runs 14 residues.